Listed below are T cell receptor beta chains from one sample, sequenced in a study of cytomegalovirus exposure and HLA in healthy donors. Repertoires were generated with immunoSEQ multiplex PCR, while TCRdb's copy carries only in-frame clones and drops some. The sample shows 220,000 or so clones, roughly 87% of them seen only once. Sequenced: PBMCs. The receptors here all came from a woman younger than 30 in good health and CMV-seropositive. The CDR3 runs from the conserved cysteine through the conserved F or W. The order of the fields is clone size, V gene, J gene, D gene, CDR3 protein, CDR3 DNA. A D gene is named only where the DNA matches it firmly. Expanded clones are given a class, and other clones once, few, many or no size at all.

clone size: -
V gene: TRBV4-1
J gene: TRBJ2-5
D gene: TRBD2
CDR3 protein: CASSQARGTSGQETQYF
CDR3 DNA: TGCGCCAGCAGCCAAGCCCGGGGTACTAGCGGCCAAGAGACCCAGTACTTC

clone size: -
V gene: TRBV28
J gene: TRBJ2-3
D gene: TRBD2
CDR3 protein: CASSLAGGYRDTQYF
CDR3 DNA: TGTGCCAGCAGTTTAGCGGGAGGGTATAGGGATACGCAGTATTTT

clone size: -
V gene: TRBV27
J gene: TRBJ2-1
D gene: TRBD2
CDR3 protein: CASRLAGTEQFF
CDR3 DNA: TGTGCCAGCAGACTAGCGGGAACTGAGCAGTTCTTC

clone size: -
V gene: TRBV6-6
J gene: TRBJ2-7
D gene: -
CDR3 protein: CASSYSPGTYEQYF
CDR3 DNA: TGTGCCAGCAGTTACAGTCCGGGAACCTACGAGCAGTACTTC

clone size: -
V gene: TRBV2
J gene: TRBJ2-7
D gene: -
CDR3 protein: CASRPSSYEQYF
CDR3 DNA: TGTGCCAGCAGACCCAGCTCCTACGAGCAGTACTTC

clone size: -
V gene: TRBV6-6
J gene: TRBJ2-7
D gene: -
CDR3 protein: CASSPAGAGLSYEQYF
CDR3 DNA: TGTGCCAGCAGTCCTGCCGGAGCGGGCCTCTCCTACGAGCAGTACTTC

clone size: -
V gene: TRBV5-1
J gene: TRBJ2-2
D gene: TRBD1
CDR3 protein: CASSSGTGVTGELFF
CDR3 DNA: TGCGCCAGCAGCTCCGGGACAGGGGTAACCGGGGAGCTGTTTTTT

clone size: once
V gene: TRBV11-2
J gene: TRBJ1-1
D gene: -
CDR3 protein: CASSPRGGNQLEAFF
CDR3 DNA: TGTGCCAGCAGCCCTAGGGGGGGCAATCAACTTGAAGCTTTCTTT

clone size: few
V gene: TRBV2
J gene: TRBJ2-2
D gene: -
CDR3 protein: CASSAGPNTGELFF
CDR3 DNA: TGTGCCAGCAGTGCAGGGCCGAACACCGGGGAGCTGTTTTTT

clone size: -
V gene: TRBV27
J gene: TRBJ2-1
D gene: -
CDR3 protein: CASSFGGYNEQFF
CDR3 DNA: TGTGCCAGCAGTTTCGGCGGCTACAATGAGCAGTTCTTC

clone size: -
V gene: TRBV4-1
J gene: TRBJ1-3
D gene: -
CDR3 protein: CASSQVMGGFTGNTIYF
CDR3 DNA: TGCGCCAGCAGCCAAGTGATGGGGGGTTTTACTGGAAACACCATATATTTT

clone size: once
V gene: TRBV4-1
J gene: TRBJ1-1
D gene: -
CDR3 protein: CASSQDPSSQSRTEAFF
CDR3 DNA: TGCGCCAGCAGCCAAGATCCAAGCTCTCAATCACGGACTGAAGCTTTCTTT

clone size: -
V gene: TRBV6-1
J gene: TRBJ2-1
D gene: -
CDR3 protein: CATPLEGFSYNEQFF
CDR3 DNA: TGTGCCACCCCCTTAGAGGGCTTCTCCTACAATGAGCAGTTCTTC

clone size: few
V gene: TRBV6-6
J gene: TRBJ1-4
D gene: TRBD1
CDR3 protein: CASSYPGQGREKLFF
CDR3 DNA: TGTGCCAGCAGTTACCCCGGACAGGGTCGCGAAAAACTGTTTTTT

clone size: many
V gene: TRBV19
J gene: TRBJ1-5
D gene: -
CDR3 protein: CASSISRTAAIFSNQPQHF
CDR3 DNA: TGTGCCAGTAGTATAAGCCGGACAGCCGCGATTTTTAGCAATCAGCCCCAGCATTTT

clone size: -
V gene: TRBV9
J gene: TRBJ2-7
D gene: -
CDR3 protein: CASSVGAAASYEQYF
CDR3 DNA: TGTGCCAGCAGCGTAGGGGCAGCCGCCTCCTACGAGCAGTACTTC

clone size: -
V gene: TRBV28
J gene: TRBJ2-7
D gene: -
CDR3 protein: CASGHFSYEQYF
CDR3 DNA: TGTGCCAGCGGTCACTTCTCCTACGAGCAGTACTTC

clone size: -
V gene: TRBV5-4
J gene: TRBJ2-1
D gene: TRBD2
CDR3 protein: CASRNPRGAGGNEQFF
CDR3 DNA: TGTGCCAGCAGAAACCCCAGAGGAGCGGGAGGGAATGAGCAGTTCTTC

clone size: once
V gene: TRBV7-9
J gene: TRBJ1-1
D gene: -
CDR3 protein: CASSLVLRKTEAFF
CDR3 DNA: TGTGCCAGCAGCTTAGTCCTCAGGAAAACTGAAGCTTTCTTT

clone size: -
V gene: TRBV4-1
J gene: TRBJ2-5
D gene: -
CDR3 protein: CASSQGYRGGETQYF
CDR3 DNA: TGCGCCAGCAGCCAAGGATACCGTGGCGGGGAGACCCAGTACTTC

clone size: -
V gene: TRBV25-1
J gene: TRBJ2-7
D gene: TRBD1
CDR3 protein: CASEDRYLDEQYF
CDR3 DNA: TGTGCCAGCGAGGACAGGTACCTGGACGAGCAGTACTTC

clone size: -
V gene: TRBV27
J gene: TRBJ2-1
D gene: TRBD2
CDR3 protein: CASTPLSGSPPKFF
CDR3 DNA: TGTGCCAGCACCCCCCTGAGCGGGAGCCCCCCCAAGTTCTTC

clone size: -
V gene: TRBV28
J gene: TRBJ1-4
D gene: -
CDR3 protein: CASSPQLPGLELFF
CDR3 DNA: TGTGCCAGCAGTCCCCAGCTCCCGGGATTGGAACTGTTTTTT

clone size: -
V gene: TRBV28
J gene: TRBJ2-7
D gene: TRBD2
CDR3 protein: CASSSFWGPGLAATYEQYF
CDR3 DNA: TGTGCCAGCAGTTCGTTTTGGGGACCGGGACTAGCGGCCACCTACGAGCAGTACTTC

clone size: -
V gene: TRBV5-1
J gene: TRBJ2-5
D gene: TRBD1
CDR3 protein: CASSRHRDRGSETQYF
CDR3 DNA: TGCGCCAGCAGCCGTCACCGGGACAGGGGGTCAGAGACCCAGTACTTC

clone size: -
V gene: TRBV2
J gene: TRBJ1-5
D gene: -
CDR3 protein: CASSGRGGGQPQHF
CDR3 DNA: TGTGCCAGCAGTGGCAGGGGTGGCGGTCAGCCCCAGCATTTT

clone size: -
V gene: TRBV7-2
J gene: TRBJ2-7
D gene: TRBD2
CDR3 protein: CASSQTGGRADSYEQYF
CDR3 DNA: TGTGCCAGCAGCCAAACTGGCGGGAGGGCAGACTCCTACGAGCAGTACTTC

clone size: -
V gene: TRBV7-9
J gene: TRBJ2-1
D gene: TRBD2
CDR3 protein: CASSSTSGRQGPYNEQFF
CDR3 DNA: TGTGCCAGCAGCTCGACTAGCGGGAGGCAAGGGCCCTACAATGAGCAGTTCTTC

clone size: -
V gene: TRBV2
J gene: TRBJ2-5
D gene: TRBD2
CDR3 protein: CASSPTLTLVGLAGEETQYF
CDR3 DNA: TGTGCCAGCAGCCCGACACTGACCCTCGTGGGACTAGCGGGGGAAGAGACCCAGTACTTC

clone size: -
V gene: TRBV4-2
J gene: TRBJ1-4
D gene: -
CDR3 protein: CASSKINEKLFF
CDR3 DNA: TGTGCCAGCAGCAAAATAAATGAAAAACTGTTTTTT

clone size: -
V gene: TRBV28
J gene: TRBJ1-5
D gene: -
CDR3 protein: CASLGGAGNQPQHF
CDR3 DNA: TGTGCCAGCCTCGGCGGGGCGGGCAATCAGCCCCAGCATTTT

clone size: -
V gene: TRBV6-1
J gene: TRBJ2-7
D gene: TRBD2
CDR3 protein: CASSFTSGSLNEQYF
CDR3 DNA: TGTGCCAGCAGTTTCACAAGCGGGAGTCTCAACGAGCAGTACTTC

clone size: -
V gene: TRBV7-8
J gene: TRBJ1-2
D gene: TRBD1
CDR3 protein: CASSLDRGWDRGLANYGYTF
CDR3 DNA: TGTGCCAGCAGCTTAGACCGAGGGTGGGACAGGGGTCTCGCTAACTATGGCTACACCTTC

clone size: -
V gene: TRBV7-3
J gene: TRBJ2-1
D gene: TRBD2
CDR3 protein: CASSRGGSSYNEQFF
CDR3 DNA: TGTGCCAGCAGCCGCGGCGGGAGCTCCTACAATGAGCAGTTCTTC

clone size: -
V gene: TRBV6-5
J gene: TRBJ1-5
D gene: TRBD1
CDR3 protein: CASSAKPGQEHF
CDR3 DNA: TGTGCCAGCAGTGCTAAGCCGGGACAGGAGCATTTT

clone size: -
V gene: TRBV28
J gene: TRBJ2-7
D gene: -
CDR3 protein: CASSLGPGTKPDEQYF
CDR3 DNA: TGTGCCAGCAGTTTAGGCCCGGGAACCAAGCCCGACGAGCAGTACTTC

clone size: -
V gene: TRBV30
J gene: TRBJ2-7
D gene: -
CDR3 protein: CAWSRDFLSYEQYF
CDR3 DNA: TGTGCCTGGAGCAGGGACTTTCTTTCCTACGAGCAGTACTTC

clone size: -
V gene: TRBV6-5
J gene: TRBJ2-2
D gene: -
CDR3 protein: CASSYSTPGYTGELFF
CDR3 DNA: TGTGCCAGCAGTTACTCGACCCCAGGGTACACCGGGGAGCTGTTTTTT

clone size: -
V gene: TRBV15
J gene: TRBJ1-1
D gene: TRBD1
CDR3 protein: CATSTDRGRGTEAFF
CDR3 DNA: TGTGCCACCAGCACTGACAGGGGGCGAGGGACTGAAGCTTTCTTT

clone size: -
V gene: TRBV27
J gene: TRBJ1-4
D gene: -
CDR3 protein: CASSQSPTFDEKLFF
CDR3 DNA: TGTGCCAGCAGTCAATCCCCCACTTTCGATGAAAAACTGTTTTTT

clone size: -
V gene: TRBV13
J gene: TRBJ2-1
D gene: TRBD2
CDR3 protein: CASSSRTSGSRGNEQFF
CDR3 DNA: TGTGCCAGCAGCTCAAGGACTAGCGGGAGTCGCGGCAATGAGCAGTTCTTC

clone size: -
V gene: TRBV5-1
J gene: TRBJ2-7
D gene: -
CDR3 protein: CASSLSQGSYEQYF
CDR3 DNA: TGCGCCAGCAGCTTGAGTCAGGGTTCCTACGAGCAGTACTTC

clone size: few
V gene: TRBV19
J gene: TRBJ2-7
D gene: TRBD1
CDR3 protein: CASSIRGPLYEQYF
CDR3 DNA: TGTGCCAGTAGTATCAGGGGGCCCCTTTACGAGCAGTACTTC

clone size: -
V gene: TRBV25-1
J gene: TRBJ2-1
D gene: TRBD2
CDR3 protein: CASAWAGGPRDEQFF
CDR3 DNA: TGTGCCAGCGCGTGGGCGGGAGGGCCAAGAGATGAGCAGTTCTTC

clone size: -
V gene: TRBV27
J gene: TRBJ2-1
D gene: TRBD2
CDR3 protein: CASRESTSGYNEQFF
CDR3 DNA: TGTGCCAGTAGAGAGTCGACTAGCGGGTACAATGAACAGTTCTTC

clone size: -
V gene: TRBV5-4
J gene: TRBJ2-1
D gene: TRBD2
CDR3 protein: CASSPKSLAGGNEQFF
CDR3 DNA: TGTGCCAGCAGCCCAAAGTCACTAGCGGGAGGCAATGAGCAGTTCTTC

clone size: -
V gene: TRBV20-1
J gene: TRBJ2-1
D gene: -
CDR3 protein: CSAVLTGEQFF
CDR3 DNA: TGCAGTGCCGTGCTAACCGGGGAGCAGTTCTTC

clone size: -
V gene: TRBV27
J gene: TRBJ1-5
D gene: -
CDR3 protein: CASSPWTGYYSNQPQHF
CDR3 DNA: TGTGCCAGCAGTCCTTGGACGGGATACTATAGCAATCAGCCCCAGCATTTT

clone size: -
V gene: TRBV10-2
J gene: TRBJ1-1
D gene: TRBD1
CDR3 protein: CASHGTGNTEAFF
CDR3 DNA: TGCGCCAGCCACGGGACAGGGAACACTGAAGCTTTCTTT

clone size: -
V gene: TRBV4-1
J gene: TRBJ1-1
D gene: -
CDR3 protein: CASSPTGTEAFF
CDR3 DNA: TGCGCCAGCAGCCCCACGGGCACTGAAGCTTTCTTT

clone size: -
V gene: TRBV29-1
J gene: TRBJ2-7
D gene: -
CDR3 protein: CSVEEADSYEQYF
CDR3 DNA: TGCAGCGTTGAGGAGGCAGACTCCTACGAGCAGTACTTC

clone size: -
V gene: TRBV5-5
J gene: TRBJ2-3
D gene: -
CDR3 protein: CASSLPGSTDTQYF
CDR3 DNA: TGTGCCAGCAGCTTGCCAGGGAGCACAGATACGCAGTATTTT